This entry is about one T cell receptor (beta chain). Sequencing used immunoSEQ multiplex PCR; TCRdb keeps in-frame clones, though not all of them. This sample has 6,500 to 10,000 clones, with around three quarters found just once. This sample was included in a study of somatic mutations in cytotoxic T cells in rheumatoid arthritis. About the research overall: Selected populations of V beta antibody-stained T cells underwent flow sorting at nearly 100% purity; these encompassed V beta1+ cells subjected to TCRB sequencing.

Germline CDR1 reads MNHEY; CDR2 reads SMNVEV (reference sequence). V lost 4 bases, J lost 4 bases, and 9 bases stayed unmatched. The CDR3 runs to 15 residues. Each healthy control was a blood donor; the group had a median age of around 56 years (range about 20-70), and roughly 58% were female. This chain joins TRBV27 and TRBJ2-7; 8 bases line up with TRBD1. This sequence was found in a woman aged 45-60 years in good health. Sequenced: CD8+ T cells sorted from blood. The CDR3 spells CASSSPAGGLYEQYF. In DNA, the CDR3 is TGTGCCAGCAGTTCCCCCGCAGGGGGCTTATACGAGCAGTACTTC.